This T cell receptor beta chain is from a study of cytomegalovirus exposure and HLA in healthy donors. On the study more broadly: Genotyping showed approximately 81% of 300 to 450 donors falling in the Caucasian-associated ancestry cluster. Study-wide points: On later analysis, the bulk of CMV-associated TCR beta chains appeared to be HLA-restricted. Previous analysis showed most TCR beta V segments were productive about 87% or about 30% of the time. Overall, around 150 TCR beta chains were annotated as cytomegalovirus-associated.

Germline V gives CDR1 SEHNR, CDR2 FQNEAQ (reference sequence). V trimming: 6 bases; J trimming: 5 bases; junction bases outside the gene matches: 4. CDR3 length: 13 residues. This clone was seen a single time. Antigen: not known. A multiplex PCR was run with 60 Vbeta primers and 13 Jbeta primers. Libraries were prepared by immunoSEQ multiplex PCR; TCRdb keeps only in-frame clonotypes and omits some of them. This sample yields around 78,000 clones, of which roughly 63% are seen a single time; 5% to 6% belongs to the top ten. The chain has TRBV7-9 and TRBJ2-3, with 8 bases identical to TRBD2. The TCR comes from a man aged 30 to 45 in good health and CMV-seropositive. The sequenced sample was PBMCs. The CDR3 DNA is TGTGCCAGCAGAGCGGGAGTTGGAGATACGCAGTATTTT. It specifies CASRAGVGDTQYF.